The clone carrying this TCR beta chain was counted ten times or more. Its antigen is unknown. This sample stems from a study of T cell repertoires in cytomegalovirus infection. Across the study: The public TCR beta signatures pointed to both CMV infection and matching HLA type.

V lost 6 bases and J 8 bases, leaving 14 bases between the germline ends. This CDR3 has 13 residues. Germline V lookup: CDR1 SGHTA, CDR2 FQGNSA. TCRdb recomputed calls from the reads with MiXCR, one row per CDR3 protein. The sample consists of 200,000 to 250,000 distinct CDR3 sequences, 6.5% of them appearing once. General study results and limits: Summed frequency of public TCR beta families distinguished CMV carriers with the relevant HLA. HLA-C-restricted CMV clonotypes gave the most frequent clonotype in two of eight donors.

The V call is TRBV7-2, the J call TRBJ2-1; possible D gene TRBD1, 5 bases. This clonotype originated in a human donor in good health (CMV status not recorded). Some clones in this sample may be carry-over from other donors' samples. The sample was PBMCs. Here the CDR3 reads CASRPLDSDEQFF. DNA of the CDR3: TGTGCCAGCAGACCCCTCGACAGTGATGAGCAGTTCTTC.